The 29 T cell receptor beta chains in this list originate from one sample, sequenced in a study of CD8+ T cells in alopecia areata. RNA, once extracted, was reverse transcribed into cDNA for use as the sequencing template. Profiled with immunoSEQ multiplex PCR; TCRdb holds only in-frame clones, not every one. The sample has approximately 82,000 clones, roughly half seen once; the top ten hold roughly 6%. The sequenced material came from NKG2D-high CD8+ T cells sorted from blood. The source of these receptors is a human donor with alopecia areata.

The chain links TRBV5-4 to TRBJ2-1, with a possible D match to TRBD2 (5 bases). V gave up 3 bases and J gave up 0 bases, with 13 bases separating them. Germline lookup yields CDR1 SGHNT and CDR2 YYREEE (reference sequence). The CDR3 is 16 residues long. This CDR3 is CASSSEDRSSYNEQFF. As DNA, the CDR3 is TGTGCCAGCAGCTCGGAGGACCGGAGCTCCTACAATGAGCAGTTCTTC. Variable domain in full (rest from reference TRBV5-4 and TRBJ2-1): ETGVTQSPTHLIKTRGQQVTLRCSSQSGHNTVSWYQQALGQGPQFIFQYYREEENGRGNFPPRFSGLQFPNYSSELNVNALELDDSALYLCASSSEDRSSYNEQFFGPGTRLTVL.

The rearrangement links TRBV27 to TRBJ1-1, with unresolved D. The V end lost 1 base, the J end lost 2 bases, and 8 bases lay between the germline ends. The CDR3 extends over 14 amino acids. CDR1 and CDR2 from the germline V gene are MNHEY and SMNVEV (reference sequence). The CDR3 region has the DNA TGTGCCAGCAGTTTATACTCGGGCAACACTGAAGCTTTCTTT. This codes for CASSLYSGNTEAFF.

This clone was counted between two and nine times. The chain combines TRBV7-9 with TRBJ2-3; tentative D call: TRBD2 (5 bases). Germline CDR1 SEHNR, CDR2 FQNEAQ (reference sequence). The V end lost 5 bases, the J end lost 4 bases, and 10 bases lay between the germline ends. This CDR3 region has 13 residues. The DNA for the CDR3 is TGTGCCAGCAGCCCCACCGGGGCAGATACGCAGTATTTT. Translating it yields CASSPTGADTQYF.

This sequence joins TRBV29-1 and TRBJ2-1; D unresolved. This CDR3 contains 10 residues. Germline assignment: CDR1 SQVTM and CDR2 ANQGSEA. The germline V and J ends were trimmed by 5 bases and 9 bases, with 8 bases remaining between them. The CDR3 DNA follows: TGCAGCGTTACGGAAAGTGAGCAGTTCTTC. Translation: CSVTESEQFF.

The V and J genes are TRBV5-6 and TRBJ2-7; perhaps TRBD2 as D (6 bases). V gave up 6 bases and J gave up 7 bases, with 20 bases separating them. The CDR3 runs to 14 residues. From germline, CDR1 is SGHDT and CDR2 YYEEEE. DNA for the CDR3: TGTGCCAGCACCACCGGACGGGGACTGAGGGAGCAGTACTTC. The encoded protein is CASTTGRGLREQYF.

The chain uses TRBV29-1 and TRBJ2-6; tentatively, D is TRBD1 (6 bases). This CDR3 is 15 amino acids long. The germline gives CDR1 SQVTM, CDR2 ANQGSEA. V lost 4 bases to trimming and J lost 3 bases, with 13 bases between them. CDR3 sequence reads: CSVGSGASGANVLTF. The CDR3 DNA reads as TGCAGCGTTGGCTCAGGGGCCAGTGGGGCCAACGTCCTGACTTTC.

This clone showed up just a few times. J is TRBJ1-2 and V is TRBV2; the D gene is possibly TRBD1 (5 bases). Per germline, CDR1 SNHLY and CDR2 FYNNEI. This CDR3 contains 15 residues. V shed 3 bases and J shed 2 bases, with 13 bases lying between them. This CDR3 is CASSDWGRPNYGYTF. CDR3 DNA sequence: TGTGCCAGCAGTGATTGGGGCAGGCCAAACTATGGCTACACCTTC.

This clone was seen more than once but under ten times. The V and J genes are TRBV5-4 and TRBJ2-7, with D unresolved. CDR3 length equals 15 residues. CDR1 and CDR2 (germline): SGHNT, YYREEE (reference sequence). V was pared by 4 bases and J by 6 bases, with 20 bases between. The CDR3 sequence is CASSVTPAPTGEQYF. The DNA of the CDR3 is TGTGCCAGCAGCGTGACCCCAGCACCTACGGGCGAGCAGTACTTC.

This chain joins TRBV14 and TRBJ2-1, with D tentatively TRBD1 (6 bases). Germline CDR1 reads SGHDN; CDR2 reads FVKESK. The CDR3 covers 15 residues. Trimming left V 0 bases short and J 6 bases short, with 12 bases between. In DNA, the CDR3 is TGTGCCAGCAGCCAAGATTCAGACAGGTCCAATGAGCAGTTCTTC. Encoded protein: CASSQDSDRSNEQFF.

This CDR3 is CASSLARVTDEQFF. CDR3 DNA: TGTGCCAGCAGTTTGGCTCGGGTAACCGATGAGCAGTTCTTC. The genes are TRBV27 and TRBJ2-1; the D is unclear. The V end was cut by 3 bases, the J end by 8 bases, with 14 bases between. Per the germline V gene, CDR1 is MNHEY and CDR2 is SMNVEV (reference sequence). The CDR3 has 14 amino acids.

This clone was counted between two and nine times. J is TRBJ2-2 and V is TRBV14; D is unclear. Germline V CDR1 and CDR2: SGHDN, FVKESK. The CDR3 consists of 16 residues. The ends were cut back, 3 bases at V and 3 bases at J, with 14 bases in the middle. The CDR3 loop is CASSHPGSRYTGELFF. CDR3 bases: TGTGCCAGCAGCCATCCCGGTAGCAGATACACCGGGGAGCTGTTTTTT.

This clone has a single count. The J gene is TRBJ2-7, the V gene TRBV27; maybe TRBD2 (5 bases). CDR3 length: 16 residues. Trimming removed 0 bases at V and 3 bases at J, with 15 bases between. Germline assignment: CDR1 MNHEY and CDR2 SMNVEV (reference sequence). The DNA for the CDR3 is TGTGCCAGCAGTTTATCGGGTGGGGAAGGACTCTACGAGCAGTACTTC. It specifies CASSLSGGEGLYEQYF.

This chain connects TRBV29-1 to TRBJ1-2; D gene ambiguous. The CDR3 consists of 15 residues. Germline V gene data show CDR1 as SQVTM and CDR2 as ANQGSEA. The ends were cut back, 0 bases at V and 8 bases at J, with 19 bases in the middle. The CDR3 region is CSVEDLKRKYVGYTF. The DNA for the CDR3 is TGCAGCGTTGAAGATCTTAAGCGCAAATACGTGGGCTACACCTTC.

The chain recombines TRBV5-6 with TRBJ2-6, with D possibly being TRBD1 (6 bases). Trimming stripped 4 bases from V and 5 bases from J, with 19 bases between. This CDR3 is 17 amino acids long. Germline V gene lookup returns CDR1 SGHDT and CDR2 YYEEEE. The DNA for the CDR3 is TGTGCCAGCAGCGCAATACGGGACACAGGGAGGGCCAACGTCCTGACTTTC. Its translation is CASSAIRDTGRANVLTF.

This clone was seen a handful of times. The chain joins TRBV20-1 to TRBJ2-3, with D possibly TRBD2 on 5 matching bases. Trimming took off 7 bases at V and 5 bases at J, with 7 bases between the two ends. Per the germline V gene, CDR1 is DFQATT and CDR2 is SNEGSKA (reference sequence). This CDR3 contains 10 residues. The DNA of the CDR3 is TGCAGTGTTGGAGGAGATACGCAGTATTTT. Residues: CSVGGDTQYF.

This clone was found a few times. The chain joins TRBV4-3 to TRBJ2-4; tentative D call: TRBD2 (5 bases). V lost 0 bases and J 0 bases, leaving 12 bases between the germline ends. The CDR3 covers 17 residues. Looked up from germline, CDR1 is LGHNA and CDR2 is YSLEER. The CDR3: CASSQDLASEAKNIQYF. CDR3 in DNA: TGCGCCAGCAGCCAAGACTTAGCGAGCGAAGCCAAAAACATTCAGTACTTC.

J is TRBJ2-7 and V is TRBV4-1, with D perhaps matching TRBD2 (5 bases). With 0 bases removed from V and 6 bases from J, the gap between germline ends came to 15 bases. The CDR3 spans 15 residues. Per the germline V gene, CDR1 is MGHRA and CDR2 is YSYEKL. CDR3 protein: CASSQDPELEGEQYF. CDR3 coding DNA: TGCGCCAGCAGCCAAGACCCCGAACTAGAGGGCGAGCAGTACTTC.

The chain uses TRBV6-5 and TRBJ2-5, with D possibly TRBD2 on 6 matching bases. Germline V gene data show CDR1 as MNHEY and CDR2 as SVGAGI. V lost 4 bases and J 4 bases, leaving 10 bases between the germline ends. CDR3 length equals 13 residues. CDR3 coding DNA: TGTGCCAGCAGTTGGGGGGTGGCAGAGACCCAGTACTTC. Protein sequence: CASSWGVAETQYF.

The CDR3 is CASSFGDLEAFF. The DNA for the CDR3 is TGCGCCAGCAGCTTCGGGGATCTTGAAGCTTTCTTT. The chain employs TRBV5-1 and TRBJ1-1; D unclear. Germline CDR1 and CDR2: SGHRS and YFSETQ. The CDR3 is made up of 12 amino acids. V lost 2 bases to trimming and J lost 7 bases, with 9 bases between them.

This chain connects TRBV2 to TRBJ2-1; the match to TRBD2 covers 11 bases. Germline-derived CDR1 and CDR2 are SNHLY and FYNNEI. The CDR3 covers 15 residues. The V segment lost 9 bases and the J segment 9 bases; nucleotides outside the gene matches: 13. The CDR3 loop is CARDVSGRARSEQFF. CDR3 nucleotides: TGTGCCAGAGACGTTAGCGGGAGGGCCCGAAGTGAGCAGTTCTTC.

The V gene is TRBV7-9, the J gene TRBJ1-2; 8 positions match TRBD1. The CDR3 is 15 residues long. Trimming cost V 1 base and J 2 bases; bases outside gene matches: 3. CDR1 and CDR2 (germline): SEHNR, FQNEAQ (reference sequence). The CDR3 loop is CASSLGQGANYGYTF. Written as DNA, the CDR3 is TGTGCCAGCAGCTTAGGGCAGGGGGCCAACTATGGCTACACCTTC.

The rearrangement joins TRBV7-6 to TRBJ2-2, with D uncertain. The CDR3 covers 11 residues. V was clipped by 8 bases and J by 6 bases, with 7 bases between them. Germline loops: CDR1 SGHVS, CDR2 FNYEAQ. CDR3 sequence reads: CASGEAGELFF. For the CDR3, the DNA is TGTGCCAGCGGCGAGGCCGGGGAGCTGTTTTTT.

The CDR3 here is CASSPGLAGSAYEQYF. CDR3 DNA: TGTGCCAGCAGTCCTGGACTAGCGGGGTCAGCCTACGAGCAGTACTTC. This chain links TRBV7-9 with TRBJ2-7; the match to TRBD2 covers 12 bases. From germline, CDR1 is SEHNR and CDR2 FQNEAQ (reference sequence). The CDR3 extends over 16 amino acids. The trim removed 6 bases at V and 2 bases at J, leaving 8 bases unmatched.

A few counts support this clone. This chain connects TRBV29-1 to TRBJ2-2; TRBD1 aligns across 7 bases. Trimming took 0 bases from V and 4 from J; bases not matched to a gene: 8. The germline gives CDR1 SQVTM, CDR2 ANQGSEA. This CDR3 comprises 16 residues. The CDR3 loop is CSVEDHKGATTGELFF. The CDR3 DNA reads as TGCAGCGTTGAAGATCATAAGGGGGCGACCACCGGGGAGCTGTTTTTT.

The rearrangement uses TRBV25-1 and TRBJ2-1; the match to TRBD2 covers 11 bases. Germline V gene lookup returns CDR1 MGHDK and CDR2 SYGVNS. V was clipped by 3 bases and J by 8 bases; unmatched bases: 9. The CDR3 loop spans 16 amino acids. The CDR3 spells CASSDFTSGGPHEQFF. The CDR3 nucleotides are TGTGCCAGCAGTGATTTTACTAGCGGGGGCCCCCATGAGCAGTTCTTC.

This clone was picked up a small number of times. This chain joins TRBV14 and TRBJ2-5, with D perhaps matching TRBD1 or TRBD2 (5 bases each). The CDR3 is 12 amino acids. Trimming took 1 base from V and 9 from J, leaving 9 bases between them. CDR1 and CDR2 from the germline V gene are SGHDN and FVKESK. The CDR3 coding sequence is TGTGCCAGCAGCCAAGTGGGGACGTCCCAGTACTTC. It encodes CASSQVGTSQYF.

V and J are TRBV5-1 and TRBJ1-2; no reliable D call. There are 15 residues in the CDR3. The V gene lost 0 bases and the J gene lost 6 bases, with 15 bases spanning the gap. Germline loops: CDR1 SGHRS, CDR2 YFSETQ. CDR3 DNA: TGCGCCAGCAGCTTGGAACCGGGCTGCGGTAATGGCTACACCTTC. It specifies CASSLEPGCGNGYTF. Drawing the rest from reference TRBV5-1 and TRBJ1-2, the complete variable domain is KAGVTQTPRYLIKTRGQQVTLSCSPISGHRSVSWYQQTPGQGLQFLFEYFSETQRNKGNFPGRFSGRQFSNSRSEMNVSTLELGDSALYLCASSLEPGCGNGYTFGSGTRLTVV.

This chain uses TRBV27 with TRBJ2-1, with 11 bases fitting TRBD2. Germline trimming cut 0 bases from V and 4 bases from J; bases unmatched to any gene: 17. Germline V gives CDR1 MNHEY, CDR2 SMNVEV (reference sequence). This CDR3 contains 21 residues. CDR3 in DNA: TGTGCCAGCAGTTTATCGGTTGGGTCAGCGCTAGCGGGGGGACCATACAATGAGCAGTTCTTC. Its translation: CASSLSVGSALAGGPYNEQFF.

The chain recombines TRBV7-9 with TRBJ2-5, with TRBD1 matching over 7 bases. The CDR3 runs to 16 residues. In germline, CDR1 is SEHNR, CDR2 FQNEAQ (reference sequence). Trimming cost V 6 bases and J 1 base; bases outside gene matches: 11. CDR3 sequence reads: CASSTRQGFTQETQYF. The CDR3 nucleotides read TGTGCCAGCAGTACTAGACAGGGATTCACCCAAGAGACCCAGTACTTC.